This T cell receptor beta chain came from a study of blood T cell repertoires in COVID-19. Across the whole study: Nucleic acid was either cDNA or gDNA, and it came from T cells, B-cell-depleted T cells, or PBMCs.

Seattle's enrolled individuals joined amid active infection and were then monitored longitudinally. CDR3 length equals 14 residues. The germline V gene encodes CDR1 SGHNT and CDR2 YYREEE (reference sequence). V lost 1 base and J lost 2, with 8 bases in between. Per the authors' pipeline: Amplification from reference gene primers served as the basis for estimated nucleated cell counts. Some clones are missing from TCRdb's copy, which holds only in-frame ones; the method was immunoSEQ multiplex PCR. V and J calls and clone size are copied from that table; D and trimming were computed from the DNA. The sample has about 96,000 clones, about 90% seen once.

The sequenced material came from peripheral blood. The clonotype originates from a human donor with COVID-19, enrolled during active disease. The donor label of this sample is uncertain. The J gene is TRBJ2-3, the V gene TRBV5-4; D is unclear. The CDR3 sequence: CASSLQQPTDTQYF. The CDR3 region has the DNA TGTGCCAGCAGCTTGCAACAACCCACAGATACGCAGTATTTT.